These T cell receptor beta chains were read from a single sample in a study of T cell responses to AZD1222 COVID-19 vaccine. Sequencing used immunoSEQ multiplex PCR; TCRdb keeps in-frame clones, though not all of them. There are approximately 110,000 clones in the sample; 88% occur only once, and under 4.5% lies in the top ten. Source: peripheral blood, taken on day 0 of AZD1222 vaccination. The receptors here all came from an adult in good health. CDR3s include the opening cysteine and the closing phenylalanine or tryptophan. D genes are given only for firm matches. The listing skips clone size in some rows; elsewhere it reads once, few, many or a size class.

cdr3_length: 13
v_call: TRBV25-1
j_call: TRBJ1-2
clone_size: .
d_call: TRBD1
cdr3_aa: CASKPTGDDGYTF
cdr3_nt: TGTGCCAGCAAACCGACAGGGGACGATGGCTACACCTTC

cdr3_length: 12
v_call: TRBV29-1
j_call: TRBJ1-2
clone_size: .
d_call: TRBD1
cdr3_aa: CSVPGTAYGYTF
cdr3_nt: TGCAGCGTGCCAGGGACAGCCTATGGCTACACCTTC

cdr3_length: 13
v_call: TRBV6-5
j_call: TRBJ1-2
clone_size: .
d_call: .
cdr3_aa: CASSLFYLYGYTF
cdr3_nt: TGTGCCAGCAGTTTGTTTTACCTCTATGGCTACACCTTC

cdr3_length: 17
v_call: TRBV12-2
j_call: TRBJ1-1
clone_size: once
d_call: .
cdr3_aa: CASRSPRERGQVTEAFF
cdr3_nt: TGTGCAAGTCGTTCACCCCGGGAGCGGGGGCAGGTGACTGAAGCTTTCTTT

cdr3_length: 13
v_call: TRBV7-9
j_call: TRBJ2-1
clone_size: .
d_call: TRBD2
cdr3_aa: CASLGLGLAEQFF
cdr3_nt: TGTGCCAGCCTGGGACTAGGATTGGCTGAGCAGTTCTTC

cdr3_length: 17
v_call: TRBV2
j_call: TRBJ2-4
clone_size: .
d_call: TRBD2
cdr3_aa: CASTPWGSGRGADIQYF
cdr3_nt: TGTGCCAGCACCCCCTGGGGTAGCGGGAGAGGGGCGGACATTCAGTACTTC

cdr3_length: 12
v_call: TRBV12-3/TRBV12-4
j_call: TRBJ1-3
clone_size: .
d_call: .
cdr3_aa: CASSLTPDTIYF
cdr3_nt: TGTGCCAGCAGTTTAACCCCGGACACCATATATTTT

cdr3_length: 19
v_call: TRBV27
j_call: TRBJ1-6
clone_size: once
d_call: .
cdr3_aa: CASRDRRGVRSSYNSPLHF
cdr3_nt: TGTGCCAGCAGAGACCGTCGAGGGGTTAGGAGCTCCTATAATTCACCCCTCCACTTT

cdr3_length: 15
v_call: TRBV28
j_call: TRBJ1-5
clone_size: .
d_call: .
cdr3_aa: CASTAQGRERQPQHF
cdr3_nt: TGTGCCAGCACTGCCCAGGGCAGGGAGAGGCAGCCCCAGCATTTT

cdr3_length: 17
v_call: TRBV7-2
j_call: TRBJ2-3
clone_size: .
d_call: TRBD2
cdr3_aa: CASSAPTSGRPTDTQYF
cdr3_nt: TGTGCCAGCAGCGCACCAACTAGCGGGAGGCCCACAGATACGCAGTATTTT

cdr3_length: 15
v_call: TRBV27
j_call: TRBJ2-7
clone_size: .
d_call: .
cdr3_aa: CASSFSQGGSYEQYF
cdr3_nt: TGTGCCAGCAGTTTCTCGCAGGGGGGCTCCTACGAGCAGTACTTC

cdr3_length: 17
v_call: TRBV7-9
j_call: TRBJ2-1
clone_size: .
d_call: .
cdr3_aa: CASSLVGRGGTYNEQFF
cdr3_nt: TGTGCCAGCAGCTTAGTCGGTCGTGGAGGGACCTACAATGAGCAGTTCTTC

cdr3_length: 15
v_call: TRBV7-8
j_call: TRBJ1-2
clone_size: .
d_call: .
cdr3_aa: CASSLEGSLNYGYTF
cdr3_nt: TGTGCCAGCAGCTTAGAGGGATCGCTGAACTATGGCTACACCTTC

cdr3_length: 15
v_call: TRBV27
j_call: TRBJ2-1
clone_size: .
d_call: .
cdr3_aa: CASSFPVADYNEQFF
cdr3_nt: TGTGCCAGCAGTTTTCCAGTAGCGGACTACAATGAGCAGTTCTTC

cdr3_length: 13
v_call: TRBV27
j_call: TRBJ1-1
clone_size: once
d_call: .
cdr3_aa: CASRRHQNTEAFF
cdr3_nt: TGTGCCAGCAGGCGACACCAAAACACTGAAGCTTTCTTT

cdr3_length: 16
v_call: TRBV28
j_call: TRBJ1-1
clone_size: few
d_call: .
cdr3_aa: CASSSGLWVGRTEAFF
cdr3_nt: TGTGCCAGCAGCTCTGGACTGTGGGTGGGCCGCACTGAAGCTTTCTTT

cdr3_length: 17
v_call: TRBV7-9
j_call: TRBJ2-2
clone_size: few
d_call: TRBD1
cdr3_aa: CASSPSYRGRGTGELFF
cdr3_nt: TGTGCCAGCAGCCCAAGCTACAGGGGGCGCGGCACCGGGGAGCTGTTTTTT

cdr3_length: 14
v_call: TRBV7-9
j_call: TRBJ1-6
clone_size: .
d_call: .
cdr3_aa: CASSLGTNNSPLHF
cdr3_nt: TGTGCCAGCAGCTTGGGGACGAATAATTCACCCCTCCACTTT

cdr3_length: 16
v_call: TRBV10-3
j_call: TRBJ1-3
clone_size: once
d_call: .
cdr3_aa: CAISRPDSLSGNTIYF
cdr3_nt: TGTGCCATCAGCAGACCTGACAGTCTCTCTGGAAACACCATATATTTT

cdr3_length: 16
v_call: TRBV5-1
j_call: TRBJ1-2
clone_size: .
d_call: TRBD1
cdr3_aa: CASSLGTGQTNYGYTF
cdr3_nt: TGCGCCAGCAGCTTGGGGACGGGACAGACTAACTATGGCTACACCTTC

cdr3_length: 16
v_call: TRBV5-4
j_call: TRBJ2-2
clone_size: .
d_call: TRBD2
cdr3_aa: CASSNGLAGDTGELFF
cdr3_nt: TGTGCCAGCAGCAATGGACTAGCGGGGGACACCGGGGAGCTGTTTTTT

cdr3_length: 14
v_call: TRBV25-1
j_call: TRBJ1-4
clone_size: .
d_call: TRBD1
cdr3_aa: CASAGAGGREKLFF
cdr3_nt: TGTGCCAGCGCTGGCGCAGGGGGACGGGAAAAACTGTTTTTT

cdr3_length: 15
v_call: TRBV2
j_call: TRBJ2-2
clone_size: .
d_call: TRBD1
cdr3_aa: CASGLAGGSTGELFF
cdr3_nt: TGTGCCAGCGGTCTCGCAGGGGGCTCTACCGGGGAGCTGTTTTTT

cdr3_length: 13
v_call: TRBV15
j_call: TRBJ2-7
clone_size: once
d_call: .
cdr3_aa: CATSLRTLGEQYF
cdr3_nt: TGTGCCACCAGTCTGCGCACGTTGGGGGAGCAGTACTTC

cdr3_length: 12
v_call: TRBV7-3
j_call: TRBJ2-5
clone_size: .
d_call: .
cdr3_aa: CASSLTGGTQYF
cdr3_nt: TGTGCCAGCAGCTTAACGGGAGGGACCCAGTACTTC

cdr3_length: 17
v_call: TRBV5-5
j_call: TRBJ2-7
clone_size: .
d_call: .
cdr3_aa: CASSFKDPGRRSYEQYF
cdr3_nt: TGTGCCAGCAGCTTTAAGGACCCGGGACGCCGCTCCTACGAGCAGTACTTC

cdr3_length: 11
v_call: TRBV6-4
j_call: TRBJ1-2
clone_size: .
d_call: TRBD1
cdr3_aa: CASSQDRAGTF
cdr3_nt: TGTGCCAGCAGTCAGGACAGGGCGGGCACCTTC

cdr3_length: 14
v_call: TRBV2
j_call: TRBJ1-1
clone_size: .
d_call: .
cdr3_aa: CASRSRVQNTEAFF
cdr3_nt: TGTGCCAGCAGGTCCCGGGTTCAGAACACTGAAGCTTTCTTT

cdr3_length: 11
v_call: TRBV24-1
j_call: TRBJ1-2
clone_size: .
d_call: .
cdr3_aa: CATSGGYGYTF
cdr3_nt: TGTGCCACGAGTGGAGGGTACGGCTACACCTTC

cdr3_length: 15
v_call: TRBV6-4
j_call: TRBJ2-2
clone_size: .
d_call: .
cdr3_aa: CASSEASRHTGELFF
cdr3_nt: TGTGCCAGCAGTGAAGCTAGCCGGCACACCGGGGAGCTGTTTTTT

cdr3_length: 15
v_call: TRBV7-2
j_call: TRBJ1-1
clone_size: few
d_call: .
cdr3_aa: CASSPQGTALTEAFF
cdr3_nt: TGTGCCAGCAGCCCTCAAGGTACAGCTTTGACTGAAGCTTTCTTT

cdr3_length: 14
v_call: TRBV24-1
j_call: TRBJ1-5
clone_size: .
d_call: .
cdr3_aa: CATSRQTSNQPQHF
cdr3_nt: TGTGCCACCAGTCGGCAGACTAGCAATCAGCCCCAGCATTTT

cdr3_length: 15
v_call: TRBV29-1
j_call: TRBJ2-3
clone_size: .
d_call: TRBD2
cdr3_aa: CSVGPSGGYTDTQYF
cdr3_nt: TGCAGCGTTGGCCCTAGCGGGGGGTACACAGATACGCAGTATTTT

cdr3_length: 16
v_call: TRBV30
j_call: TRBJ2-2
clone_size: .
d_call: TRBD1
cdr3_aa: CAWSVVGQGAVGELFF
cdr3_nt: TGTGCCTGGAGTGTAGTTGGACAGGGGGCAGTCGGGGAGCTGTTTTTT

cdr3_length: 15
v_call: TRBV18
j_call: TRBJ2-7
clone_size: .
d_call: .
cdr3_aa: CASSPLTGGRYEQYF
cdr3_nt: TGTGCCAGCTCACCACTCACTGGGGGCCGTTACGAGCAGTACTTC

cdr3_length: 17
v_call: TRBV11-2
j_call: TRBJ2-1
clone_size: .
d_call: TRBD2
cdr3_aa: CASSPRTSGTVYNEQFF
cdr3_nt: TGTGCCAGCAGCCCCAGGACTAGCGGGACAGTCTACAATGAGCAGTTCTTC

cdr3_length: 17
v_call: TRBV9
j_call: TRBJ2-1
clone_size: .
d_call: .
cdr3_aa: CASSVDDSGSSYNEQFF
cdr3_nt: TGTGCCAGCAGCGTAGATGACAGCGGTAGCTCCTACAATGAGCAGTTCTTC

cdr3_length: 14
v_call: TRBV6-5
j_call: TRBJ2-7
clone_size: .
d_call: TRBD1
cdr3_aa: CASARDRGLYEQYF
cdr3_nt: TGTGCCAGCGCTCGAGACAGGGGGCTCTACGAGCAGTACTTC

cdr3_length: 17
v_call: TRBV28
j_call: TRBJ2-7
clone_size: once
d_call: TRBD1
cdr3_aa: CASSRAQGVGTLYEQYF
cdr3_nt: TGTGCCAGCAGTCGCGCCCAGGGGGTAGGTACCCTCTACGAGCAGTACTTC

cdr3_length: 17
v_call: TRBV24-1
j_call: TRBJ2-2
clone_size: .
d_call: TRBD1
cdr3_aa: CATSEETGVDNTGELFF
cdr3_nt: TGTGCCACCAGTGAAGAGACAGGGGTTGATAACACCGGGGAGCTGTTTTTT

cdr3_length: 16
v_call: TRBV10-3
j_call: TRBJ2-1
clone_size: .
d_call: .
cdr3_aa: CATMGVRSSSYNEQFF
cdr3_nt: TGTGCCACCATGGGGGTGAGGTCGAGCTCCTACAATGAGCAGTTCTTC

cdr3_length: 17
v_call: TRBV7-2
j_call: TRBJ1-5
clone_size: .
d_call: .
cdr3_aa: CASSLVGGGYSNQPQHF
cdr3_nt: TGTGCCAGCAGCTTAGTCGGGGGTGGGTATAGCAATCAGCCCCAGCATTTT